The next 4 T cell receptor beta chains were all read from a single sample in a study of T cells in Graves' hyperthyroidism and ophthalmopathy. Researchers amplified the TCR beta CDR3 regions from RNA transcripts. RT-PCR in the first round (using the HTBI primer set) targeted the TCR CDR3. TCRdb processed the multiplex PCR reads anew with MiXCR; each CDR3 protein has one entry. The repertoire includes 450,000 to 650,000 distinct CDR3 sequences, 12% to 15% of them detected once, and about 7% sits in the top ten. Sequenced material: blood. The receptors originated from a woman younger than 30 with Graves' ophthalmopathy.

The sample holds many counts of this clonotype. The chain joins TRBV20-1 to TRBJ2-3, with 7 bases fitting TRBD1. Losses at the gene ends were 2 bases for V and 5 bases for J; bases not matched to a gene: 10. Germline CDR1 DFQATT, CDR2 SNEGSKA (reference sequence). This CDR3 contains 15 residues. CDR3 in amino acids: CSARRDSIGQDTQYF. DNA for the CDR3: TGCAGTGCTAGAAGGGACAGCATCGGGCAAGATACGCAGTATTTT.

This clonotype was seen ten or more times. The chain employs TRBV7-2 and TRBJ2-7; no definite D call. Trimming removed 5 bases from V and 3 bases from J, with 8 bases in between. This CDR3 region has 12 residues. From germline, CDR1 is SGHTA and CDR2 FQGNSA. CDR3 amino acids: CASSTPYYEQYF. The DNA of the CDR3 is TGTGCCAGCAGCACGCCTTACTACGAGCAGTACTTC.

This clonotype was picked up many times. The chain employs TRBV2 and TRBJ2-3; 10 bases align to TRBD2. This CDR3 has 15 amino acids. CDR1 and CDR2 from the germline V gene are SNHLY and FYNNEI. J gave up 3 bases and V 5 bases, and 5 bases lay outside the gene matches. The CDR3 here is CASSPRLAGTDTQYF. The CDR3 DNA reads TGTGCCAGCAGTCCCCGACTAGCGGGTACAGATACGCAGTATTTT.

This clonotype was observed a handful of times. CDR3 in DNA: TGTGCCAGTAGTACCCAGCGGAGAAGCACAGATACGCAGTATTTT. Amino acids: CASSTQRRSTDTQYF. The J gene is TRBJ2-3, the V gene TRBV19, with D perhaps TRBD2 (5 bases). V shed 4 bases and J shed 0 bases, with 11 bases lying between them. CDR3 length: 15 residues. Germline V gives CDR1 LNHDA, CDR2 SQIVND (reference sequence).